The T cell receptor (beta chain) described here comes from a study of beta chain features in type 1 diabetes. This clone was seen only a few times. Its target is not known. Sequenced material consisted of expressed TCRB transcripts (all of the isolated RNA was reverse transcribed). Sequencing of naive, central memory and regulatory T cell samples gave an average of around 3.5 million reads. This table comes from immunoSEQ multiplex PCR, and its TCRdb copy is limited to in-frame clones, with some not included. The profile shows some 640,000 clones, around 15% of them singletons. With V trimmed by 3 bases and J by 1 base, 8 bases remained unmatched. CDR1 and CDR2 from the germline V gene are SGHNT and YYREEE (reference sequence). The CDR3 runs 17 residues. Findings of the study overall: Highly expressing activated T cells could be over-counted with a cDNA template. Within each of all four CD4+ subsets, Type 1 diabetes patients had TCRB CDR3s that were moderately but significantly shorter.

The sequenced material came from naive CD4+ T cells from blood. This clonotype was sampled from a man between 18 and 29 years old with type 1 diabetes. V usage is TRBV5-4 and J usage is TRBJ2-2; 8 bases agree with TRBD1. The CDR3 DNA is TGTGCCAGCAGCTCGTCACAGGGGGAGAGGAACACCGGGGAGCTGTTTTTT. Protein product: CASSSSQGERNTGELFF.